The present entry profiles one TCR beta chain with its context. Its antigen is unknown. This entry comes from a study of siplizumab effects on memory and regulatory T cells. Study observations and caveats: Sequences below about 10^-5 frequency were poorly captured. As a result, only a minor fraction of alloreactive clones mapped to unstimulated subsets. For mappable alloreactive CD4+ clones, the mean Treg-derived fraction was around 64% with siplizumab and roughly 25% in controls. The study found naive T cells seemingly more diverse than memory cells and seemingly major alloresponse contributors.

The method was immunoSEQ multiplex PCR; TCRdb's version includes in-frame clones alone and lacks a portion of them. This sample has tens of thousands of clones, with around 96% found just once. Trimming stripped 5 bases from V and 2 bases from J, with 15 bases between. This CDR3 is 16 amino acids long. Germline CDR1 SEHNR, CDR2 FQNEAQ (reference sequence). Unstimulated naive, memory, effector memory and TEMRA subsets from a few donor pairs have been sequenced, the authors report. Sequenced material: naive CD8+ T cells sorted from blood. The chain recombines TRBV7-9 with TRBJ1-4; D is ambiguous. This receptor was taken from a human donor in good health. The CDR3 loop is CASSPVLGRTNEKLFF. The CDR3 DNA reads as TGTGCCAGCAGCCCGGTGCTCGGGAGGACTAATGAAAAACTGTTTTTT.